These 24 T cell receptor beta chains were all obtained from the same sample, sequenced in a study of T cells in tuberculosis. Cells were sorted from thawed PBMC rested overnight and stained with GMM-loaded CD1B tetramer, viability dye and anti-CD3. CD1B tetramers were loaded with Rhodococcus equi-derived C32 glucose monomycolate. The assay was immunoSEQ multiplex PCR, and TCRdb's table has in-frame clones only and misses some. The data hold about 54,000 clones, with around 90% observed a single time. Input material: CD1b-GMM tetramer-negative cells sorted from PBMCs. The source of these receptors is an adult woman with latent tuberculosis.

V and J are TRBV7-2 and TRBJ1-2, with D hard to call. Trimming shortened V by 6 bases and J by 8 bases, and 19 bases separated the two germline ends. CDR1 is SGHTA, CDR2 FQGNSA, per germline. There are 14 residues in the CDR3. CDR3 region: CASSYHTEGEGYTF. The CDR3 region has the DNA TGTGCCAGCAGTTACCATACCGAAGGAGAGGGCTACACCTTC.

This clone was counted a single time. The V and J genes are TRBV27 and TRBJ2-7; possibly TRBD1 for D (6 bases). V was trimmed by 3 bases and J by 2 bases, leaving 8 bases between them. The CDR3 spans 13 residues. The germline gives CDR1 MNHEY, CDR2 SMNVEV (reference sequence). The chain's CDR3 is CASSFQGPYEQYF. The CDR3 DNA reads as TGTGCCAGCAGTTTCCAGGGGCCCTACGAGCAGTACTTC.

The CDR3 is CASSPSTRVLFSYEQYF. Here the CDR3 DNA reads TGTGCCAGCAGCCCATCCACCAGGGTTCTTTTCTCCTACGAGCAGTACTTC. The chain links TRBV7-8 to TRBJ2-7, with D possibly matching TRBD1 (5 bases). There are 17 residues in the CDR3. Trimming took 5 bases from V and 0 from J, leaving 20 bases between them. In germline, CDR1 is SGHVS, CDR2 FQNEAQ.

V is TRBV27 and J is TRBJ1-2, with a weak D call TRBD1 (5 bases). CDR1 is MNHEY and CDR2 is SMNVEV in the germline V gene (reference sequence). The CDR3 consists of 14 residues. The V gene lost 5 bases and the J gene lost 5 bases, with 15 bases spanning the gap. The CDR3 is CASSPPGLLYGYTF. The CDR3 nucleotides are TGTGCCAGCAGTCCACCGGGACTTCTATATGGCTACACCTTC.

The chain has TRBV25-1 and TRBJ1-1; D may be TRBD1 (5 bases). V shed 6 bases and J shed 0 bases, with 23 bases lying between them. Germline lookup yields CDR1 MGHDK and CDR2 SYGVNS. The CDR3 runs to 18 residues. The CDR3 here is CASSTTSGIPLMNTEAFF. CDR3 sequence (DNA): TGTGCCAGCAGCACAACCTCAGGGATTCCGTTGATGAACACTGAAGCTTTCTTT.

This chain links TRBV29-1 with TRBJ2-7, with D possibly TRBD2 on 6 matching bases. V was cut by 4 bases and J by 0 bases, with 7 bases left in between. The CDR3 length is 12 residues. Germline assignment: CDR1 SQVTM and CDR2 ANQGSEA. The CDR3 region is CSVGGDSYEQYF. As DNA, the CDR3 is TGCAGCGTTGGCGGGGACTCCTACGAGCAGTACTTC.

The V and J genes are TRBV18 and TRBJ2-5, with a tentative D call TRBD1 (6 bases). From germline, CDR1 is KGHSH and CDR2 LQKENI. Trimming took 5 bases from V and 5 from J, leaving 12 bases between them. The CDR3 totals 13 residues. The CDR3 sequence: CASSFGQLETQYF. The CDR3 bases are TGTGCCAGCTCATTCGGACAGTTGGAGACCCAGTACTTC.

The rearrangement joins TRBV27 to TRBJ2-2; D not certain. V was trimmed by 5 bases and J by 6 bases, leaving 10 bases between them. The CDR3 has 13 amino acids. The germline V gene has CDR1 MNHEY and CDR2 SMNVEV (reference sequence). This CDR3 reads CASSPTGSGELFF. CDR3 DNA sequence: TGTGCCAGCAGTCCGACCGGGTCCGGGGAGCTGTTTTTT.

This chain joins TRBV6-6 and TRBJ2-1; the match to TRBD2 covers 8 bases. The CDR3 is 14 amino acids. Germline trimming cut 4 bases from V and 4 bases from J; bases unmatched to any gene: 3. Germline values: CDR1 MNHNY, CDR2 SVGAGI (reference sequence). The CDR3 bases are TGTGCCAGCAGTTCCGGGAGGGGTTACAATGAGCAGTTCTTC. It encodes CASSSGRGYNEQFF.

The CDR3 protein is CASSLGQGGYTF. CDR3 DNA: TGCGCCAGCAGCCTCGGACAGGGAGGCTACACCTTC. The chain employs TRBV10-2 and TRBJ1-2; 8 bases are shared with TRBD1. Germline CDR1 WSHSY, CDR2 SAAADI. Losses at the gene ends were 6 bases for V and 8 bases for J; bases not matched to a gene: 5. This CDR3 is built from 12 residues.

The rearrangement joins TRBV7-2 to TRBJ2-1, with D tentatively TRBD2 (5 bases). Trimming stripped 1 base from V and 12 bases from J, with 10 bases between. Looked up from germline, CDR1 is SGHTA and CDR2 is FQGNSA. This CDR3 is 12 amino acids long. This CDR3 is CASSLGDLAQFF. Here the CDR3 DNA reads TGTGCCAGCAGCTTAGGGGATCTAGCGCAGTTCTTC.

This chain connects TRBV5-8 to TRBJ2-1; TRBD1 might be the D (7 bases). V lost 4 bases, J lost 8 bases, and 19 bases lay in between. Looked up from germline, CDR1 is SGHTS and CDR2 is YDEGEE. The CDR3 runs 15 residues. Here the CDR3 reads CASSRYRGLEDEQFF. The CDR3 DNA reads TGTGCCAGCAGCCGCTACAGGGGACTGGAGGATGAGCAGTTCTTC.

This chain joins TRBV9 and TRBJ2-1, with 8 bases identical to TRBD1. There are 14 residues in the CDR3. Unmatched junction bases numbered 3, after V lost 4 bases and J lost 3 bases. The germline gives CDR1 SGDLS, CDR2 YYNGEE. This CDR3 reads CASSNRGVYNEQFF. CDR3 DNA: TGTGCCAGCAGCAACAGGGGGGTCTACAATGAGCAGTTCTTC.

The chain combines TRBV7-8 with TRBJ2-1; D not certain. The V end lost 4 bases, the J end lost 8 bases, and 24 bases lay between the germline ends. Looked up from germline, CDR1 is SGHVS and CDR2 is FQNEAQ. This CDR3 contains 17 residues. CDR3 residues: CASSSHLESKRRYEQFF. The CDR3 DNA follows: TGTGCCAGCAGCTCACACCTCGAGTCGAAGAGGAGATATGAGCAGTTCTTC.

The chain joins TRBV5-1 to TRBJ2-2; the D gene is possibly TRBD1 (6 bases). Between the trimmed V and J ends, which lost 0 bases and 1 base, there was a span of 7 bases. The length of the CDR3 is 15 residues. CDR1 and CDR2 from the germline V gene are SGHRS and YFSETQ. CDR3 bases: TGCGCCAGCAGCTTGGTGGGACAGAACACCGGGGAGCTGTTTTTT. Translation: CASSLVGQNTGELFF.

This clone was seen a single time. V and J are TRBV11-2 and TRBJ2-2; D ambiguous. Germline V gene sequence: CDR1 SGHAT, CDR2 FQNNGV. This CDR3 region has 16 residues. V was pared by 0 bases and J by 4 bases, with 12 bases between. CDR3 sequence: CASSLDYSIPTGELFF. CDR3 DNA: TGTGCCAGCAGCTTAGATTACAGCATTCCCACCGGGGAGCTGTTTTTT.

The V and J genes are TRBV4-3 and TRBJ2-7; tentatively, D is TRBD1 (6 bases). Germline CDR1 LGHNA, CDR2 YSLEER. Deletions cut 0 bases from V and 0 bases from J, with 12 bases between. The CDR3 is made up of 16 amino acids. This chain's CDR3 is CASSQDKTGLSYEQYF. The CDR3 DNA reads as TGCGCCAGCAGCCAAGATAAGACAGGCCTCTCCTACGAGCAGTACTTC.

J is TRBJ2-5 and V is TRBV9; 14 positions agree with TRBD2. Germline trimming cut 0 bases from V and 4 bases from J; bases unmatched to any gene: 8. Germline V gene data show CDR1 as SGDLS and CDR2 as YYNGEE. The CDR3 spans 18 residues. In DNA form, the CDR3 reads TGTGCCAGCAGCGTAGGAAGACTAGCGGGAGGGGTTGGAGAGACCCAGTACTTC. Protein: CASSVGRLAGGVGETQYF.

The V and J genes are TRBV6-6 and TRBJ2-7, with 11 bases matching TRBD2. The CDR3 runs to 15 residues. The V gene end was trimmed by 0 bases and the J gene end by 3 bases; junction bases not matched to a gene: 1. CDR1 is MNHNY, CDR2 SVGAGI, per germline (reference sequence). The CDR3 loop reads CASSYSGTSGYEQYF. CDR3 DNA sequence: TGTGCCAGCAGTTACTCCGGGACTAGCGGCTACGAGCAGTACTTC.

The chain uses TRBV19 and TRBJ1-1; no definite D call. CDR1 and CDR2 from the germline V gene are LNHDA and SQIVND (reference sequence). CDR3 length equals 15 residues. Trimming pared 2 bases from V and 1 base from J, leaving 11 bases between. CDR3 sequence reads: CASSIFEGPNTEAFF. The CDR3 DNA sequence: TGTGCCAGTAGTATATTTGAGGGTCCGAACACTGAAGCTTTCTTT.

The rearrangement uses TRBV6-4 and TRBJ2-1; 10 nucleotides align to TRBD2. V lost 2 bases and J lost 2; bases outside the gene matches: 3. The germline V gene encodes CDR1 MRHNA and CDR2 SNTAGT. The CDR3 is 16 residues long. CDR3 nucleotide sequence: TGTGCCAGCAGTGACACAGCGGGAGGGCCCTACAATGAGCAGTTCTTC. Amino acids: CASSDTAGGPYNEQFF.

The V call is TRBV5-1, the J call TRBJ2-7; 8 nucleotides line up with TRBD1. This CDR3 has 14 residues. Germline CDR1 and CDR2: SGHRS and YFSETQ. The J segment lost 6 bases and the V segment lost 4 bases, leaving 9 bases of the junction unmatched. Here the CDR3 DNA reads TGCGCCAGCAGCGGCCGGACAGGGATCGGCGAGCAGTACTTC. Translating it yields CASSGRTGIGEQYF.

This clone turned up a few times. V is TRBV10-2 and J is TRBJ2-7; D is possibly TRBD1 (6 bases). The V end was cut by 6 bases, the J end by 6 bases, with 15 bases between. Germline assignment: CDR1 WSHSY and CDR2 SAAADI. The CDR3 extends over 13 amino acids. The CDR3 DNA reads TGCGCCAGCAGAGCCTATACAGGGAGCGAGCAGTACTTC. Translating gives CASRAYTGSEQYF.

The rearrangement joins TRBV9 to TRBJ2-2; D is unresolved. V shed 1 base and J shed 5 bases, with 9 bases lying between them. Germline lookup yields CDR1 SGDLS and CDR2 YYNGEE. CDR3 length: 14 residues. The CDR3, as DNA: TGTGCCAGCAGCGTATCAGAGGCAACCGGGGAGCTGTTTTTT. Protein: CASSVSEATGELFF.